The T cell receptor (beta chain) under discussion was sequenced for a study of post-analysis software for immune sequencing data. Regarding the study as a whole: Five or six TRBV segments were significantly more frequent in patients than in controls. TRBV5-6, TRBV5-1 and TRBV20-1 were among these segments. Those samples that were prepared in the same batch co-clustered strongly by F measure.

This CDR3 comprises 14 residues. Germline V gives CDR1 ENHRY, CDR2 SYGVKD. The V gene end was trimmed by 6 bases and the J gene end by 0 bases; junction bases not matched to a gene: 4. Unique-molecular-identifier-tagged TCR beta cDNA libraries were used. The authors obtained roughly 500,000 cDNA molecules from around 1 to 9.1 million T cells. TCRdb fed the PCR reads into MiXCR, producing one record per CDR3 protein. The table lists roughly 540,000 distinct CDR3 sequences, around a third of them singletons. With regard to this clonotype: What it binds is unknown.

The rearrangement uses TRBV10-3 and TRBJ2-5, with 7 bases matching TRBD2. The sequence came from a girl aged 2-17 years with multiple sclerosis. Sequenced: blood. In DNA form, the CDR3 reads TGTGCCATCAGAAAACTAGCGAACCAAGAGACCCAGTACTTC. This gives the protein CAIRKLANQETQYF.